The T cell receptor beta chain under discussion was sequenced for a study of T cell changes during pregnancy in multiple sclerosis. This clone is classed as medium-sized. Trimming took 1 base from V and 6 from J; bases not matched to a gene: 4. Germline V lookup: CDR1 LNHDA, CDR2 SQIVND (reference sequence). The CDR3 sequence is 15 residues long. Data came from immunoSEQ multiplex PCR; TCRdb stores just in-frame clones and leaves some out. The sample shows some 18,000 clones, approximately 87% of them seen only once. The sequence came from a female donor in good health, enrolled as a control in a pregnancy study. The rearrangement uses TRBV19 and TRBJ2-7; TRBD1 agrees at 12 bases. This material consisted of CD8+ T cells from peripheral blood mononuclear cells, taken in the third trimester of pregnancy. The CDR3 DNA reads as TGTGCCAGTAGTATAGTCGGGACAGGGGGCGTCGAGCAGTACTTC. This gives the protein CASSIVGTGGVEQYF.